A single sample gave rise to the 18 T cell receptor beta chains below, sequenced in a study of blood T cells in healthy people across ages. Together with a sample-barcoded 5' primer, a J-beta primer mix was included in a second PCR lasting about 7 to 11 cycles. TCRdb ran MiXCR on the 5' RACE reads and lists one entry per CDR3 protein. The data show over 450,000 distinct CDR3 sequences, less than 25% seen once. These same records also appear under a second study, on T cells of mothers and their children.

Input material: blood. The receptor set was obtained from a boy younger than 18 in good health.

The chain carries TRBV7-9 and TRBJ1-2, with 8 bases that match TRBD1. The CDR3 covers 15 residues. Per the germline V gene, CDR1 is SEHNR and CDR2 is FQNEAQ (reference sequence). V was clipped by 5 bases and J by 4 bases; unmatched bases: 9. CDR3 loop: CASSPGQGELYGYTF. CDR3 DNA: TGTGCCAGCAGCCCTGGACAGGGCGAGCTCTATGGCTACACCTTC.

This clonotype was recorded a few times. The chain links TRBV6-4 to TRBJ2-1, with no clear D. The CDR3 has 15 residues. V was pared by 2 bases and J by 2 bases, with 10 bases between. Germline V gene lookup returns CDR1 MRHNA and CDR2 SNTAGT. The CDR3 loop reads CASSDTHRAYNEQFF. For the CDR3, the DNA is TGTGCCAGCAGTGACACTCACCGGGCCTACAATGAGCAGTTCTTC.

This sequence joins TRBV7-9 and TRBJ1-4, with D tentatively TRBD1 (6 bases). Germline V gives CDR1 SEHNR, CDR2 FQNEAQ (reference sequence). The V gene lost 3 bases and the J gene lost 8 bases, with 10 bases spanning the gap. CDR3 length equals 13 residues. CDR3 sequence reads: CASSFGGREKLFF. The CDR3 bases are TGTGCCAGCAGCTTCGGGGGGCGCGAAAAACTGTTTTTT.

Only a few counts were recorded for this clonotype. The chain couples TRBV5-1 to TRBJ2-3; 8 bases align to TRBD2. The CDR3 runs to 15 residues. Germline trimming cut 7 bases from V and 1 base from J; bases unmatched to any gene: 8. Germline lookup yields CDR1 SGHRS and CDR2 YFSETQ. This chain's CDR3 is CASRRVGGGTDTQYF. Here the CDR3 DNA reads TGCGCCAGCCGCCGGGTCGGGGGGGGCACAGATACGCAGTATTTT.

The chain recombines TRBV18 with TRBJ2-7; possible D gene TRBD1, 6 bases. Between the trimmed V and J ends, which lost 3 bases and 4 bases, there was a span of 10 bases. The germline V gene has CDR1 KGHSH and CDR2 LQKENI. CDR3 length equals 13 residues. The CDR3 nucleotides are TGTGCCAGCTCACCGGGGGCCTATTACGAGCAGTACTTC. It codes for CASSPGAYYEQYF.

The chain employs TRBV28 and TRBJ2-3; no clear D gene. The CDR3 length is 15 residues. The V end lost 5 bases, the J end lost 1 base, and 13 bases lay between the germline ends. Germline V gives CDR1 MDHEN, CDR2 SYDVKM. The CDR3 sequence is CASSVPWPRTDTQYF. In DNA form, the CDR3 reads TGTGCCAGCAGTGTCCCATGGCCCCGCACAGATACGCAGTATTTT.

The table lists this clonotype with a few counts. V is TRBV2 and J is TRBJ2-5, with D possibly TRBD1 on 5 matching bases. The germline gives CDR1 SNHLY, CDR2 FYNNEI. The length of the CDR3 is 16 residues. Trimming cost V 6 bases and J 2 bases, with 19 bases left between them. This CDR3 is CASRHHLQAEQETQYF. As DNA, the CDR3 is TGTGCCAGCAGACACCATCTACAGGCTGAACAAGAGACCCAGTACTTC.

This clonotype was found a few times. This sequence joins TRBV15 and TRBJ1-5; possible D gene TRBD1, 5 bases. Between the trimmed V and J ends, which lost 0 bases and 2 bases, there was a span of 14 bases. In germline, CDR1 is LNHNV, CDR2 YYDKDF (reference sequence). The length of the CDR3 is 17 residues. For the CDR3, the DNA is TGTGCCACCAGCAGAGATTATAGGGGTACTGGCAATCAGCCCCAGCATTTT. It encodes CATSRDYRGTGNQPQHF.

This clonotype appeared a few times. The V and J genes are TRBV21-1 and TRBJ1-1. TRBV21-1 is a recognized pseudogene. The CDR3 length is 16 residues. CDR3 DNA: TGTGCCAGCATTGAAGATGGAGGAGGAACGAACACTGAAGCTTTCTTT. This codes for CASIEDGGGTNTEAFF.

This chain connects TRBV7-2 to TRBJ2-7, with a tentative D call TRBD2 (5 bases). The CDR3 has 18 residues. CDR1 and CDR2 (germline): SGHTA, FQGNSA. V was trimmed by 5 bases and J by 1 base, leaving 24 bases between them. This chain's CDR3 is CASSLTGGLVLGSYEQYF. The CDR3 DNA is TGTGCCAGCAGCCTTACCGGAGGTCTAGTCCTCGGGTCCTACGAGCAGTACTTC. The variable domain in full, with the rest retrieved from reference TRBV7-2 and TRBJ2-7, is GAGVSQSPSNKVTEKGKDVELRCDPISGHTALYWYRQSLGQGLEFLIYFQGNSAPDKSGLPSDRFSAERTGGSVSTLTIQRTQQEDSAVYLCASSLTGGLVLGSYEQYFGPGTRLTVT.

The chain joins TRBV7-9 to TRBJ2-5; 7 bases align to TRBD1. The DNA end is more similar to TRBJ2-1, so the J call may be wrong. The germline CDR1 and CDR2 sequences are SEHNR and FQNEAQ (reference sequence). This CDR3 is built from 15 residues. CDR3 in DNA: TGTGCCAGCAGCTTAGGAGGGGGCTTGGACAATGAGCAGTTCTTC. Its protein product is CASSLGGGLDNEQFF.

The chain uses TRBV24-1 and TRBJ2-1; tentatively, D is TRBD1 or TRBD2 (5 bases each). The CDR3 runs to 14 residues. Trimming stripped 3 bases from V and 3 bases from J, with 8 bases between. Germline V gives CDR1 KGHDR, CDR2 SFDVKD. CDR3 coding DNA: TGTGCCACCAGTGATGGGGACCACTACAATGAGCAGTTCTTC. This codes for CATSDGDHYNEQFF.

This chain joins TRBV5-6 and TRBJ1-6; possibly TRBD1 for D (5 bases). This CDR3 is built from 12 residues. Germline V gives CDR1 SGHDT, CDR2 YYEEEE. The V gene lost 4 bases and the J gene lost 13 bases, with 12 bases spanning the gap. DNA of the CDR3: TGTGCCAGCAGCCCACGGGGGGGTCCCCTCCACTTT. Amino acids: CASSPRGGPLHF.

This clonotype was detected a few times. This chain connects TRBV9 to TRBJ2-1; TRBD1 matches at 9 bases. J lost 5 bases, V lost 3 bases, and 9 bases had no gene match. Germline V gives CDR1 SGDLS, CDR2 YYNGEE. CDR3 length: 16 residues. The CDR3 here is CASSAARDRVNNEQFF. In DNA form, the CDR3 reads TGTGCCAGCAGCGCCGCAAGGGACAGGGTGAACAATGAGCAGTTCTTC.

V gene TRBV6-1 combines with J gene TRBJ2-5; TRBD2 matches 15 bases. Germline CDR1 reads MNHNS; CDR2 reads SASEGT. The V and J ends lost 5 bases and 2 bases, in that order; junction bases with no gene match: 12. The CDR3 has 19 residues. CDR3 sequence reads: CASSPKGLAGGGVQETQYF. The DNA for the CDR3 is TGTGCCAGCAGTCCAAAGGGACTAGCGGGGGGAGGGGTGCAAGAGACCCAGTACTTC.

The J gene is TRBJ2-2, the V gene TRBV6-5; D remains unclear. This CDR3 has 12 residues. Trimming removed 8 bases at V and 6 bases at J, with 10 bases between. Looked up from germline, CDR1 is MNHEY and CDR2 is SVGAGI. The CDR3 DNA is TGTGCCAGCTTCCGAACGGCCGGGGAGCTGTTTTTT. It translates to CASFRTAGELFF.

This clonotype was seen a few times. This chain links TRBV11-1 with TRBJ1-1; maybe TRBD1 (6 bases). The CDR3 is made up of 14 amino acids. V was shortened by 4 bases and J by 1 base, with 10 bases between the two germline ends. Germline lookup yields CDR1 SGHAT and CDR2 FQDESV (reference sequence). The CDR3 region is CASSWGAGNTEAFF. The CDR3 DNA reads TGTGCCAGCAGCTGGGGGGCAGGGAACACTGAAGCTTTCTTT.

The gene calls are TRBV6-5 and TRBJ2-7, with 9 bases identical to TRBD2. Trimming took 2 bases from V and 7 from J; bases not matched to a gene: 6. The CDR3 consists of 14 residues. Germline V lookup: CDR1 MNHEY, CDR2 SVGAGI. The CDR3 bases are TGTGCCAGCAGTTACGCGGGAGGGCCTTATGAGCAGTACTTC. Its protein is CASSYAGGPYEQYF.